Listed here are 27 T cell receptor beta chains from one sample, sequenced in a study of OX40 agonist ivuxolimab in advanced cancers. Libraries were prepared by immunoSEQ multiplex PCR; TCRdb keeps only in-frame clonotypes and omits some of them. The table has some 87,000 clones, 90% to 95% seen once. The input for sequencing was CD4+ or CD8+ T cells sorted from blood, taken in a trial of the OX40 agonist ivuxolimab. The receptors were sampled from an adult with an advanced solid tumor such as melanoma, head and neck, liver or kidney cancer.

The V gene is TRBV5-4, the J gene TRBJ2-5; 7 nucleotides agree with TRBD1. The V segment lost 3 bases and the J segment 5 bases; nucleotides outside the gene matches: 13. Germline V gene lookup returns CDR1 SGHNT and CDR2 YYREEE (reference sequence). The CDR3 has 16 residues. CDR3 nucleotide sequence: TGTGCCAGCAGCTCCACAGGGGTCGGAGTCGTGGAGACCCAGTACTTC. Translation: CASSSTGVGVVETQYF.

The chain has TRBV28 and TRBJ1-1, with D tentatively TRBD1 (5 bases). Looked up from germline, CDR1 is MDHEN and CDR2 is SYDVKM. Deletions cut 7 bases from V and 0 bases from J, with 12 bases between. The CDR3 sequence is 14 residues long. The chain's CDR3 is CASTPGTLNTEAFF. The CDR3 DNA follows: TGTGCCAGCACCCCTGGGACCTTGAACACTGAAGCTTTCTTT.

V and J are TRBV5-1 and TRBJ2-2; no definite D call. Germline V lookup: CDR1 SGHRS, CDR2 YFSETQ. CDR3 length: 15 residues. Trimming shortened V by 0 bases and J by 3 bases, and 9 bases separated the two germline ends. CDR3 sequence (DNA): TGCGCCAGCAGCTTGGATCGGACCTACACCGGGGAGCTGTTTTTT. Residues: CASSLDRTYTGELFF.

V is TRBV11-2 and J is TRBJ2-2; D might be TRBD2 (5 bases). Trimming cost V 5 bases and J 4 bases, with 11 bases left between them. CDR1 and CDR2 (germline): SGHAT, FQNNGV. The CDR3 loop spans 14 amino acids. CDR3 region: CASSIGLSTGELFF. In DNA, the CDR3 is TGTGCCAGCAGCATAGGACTTAGCACCGGGGAGCTGTTTTTT.

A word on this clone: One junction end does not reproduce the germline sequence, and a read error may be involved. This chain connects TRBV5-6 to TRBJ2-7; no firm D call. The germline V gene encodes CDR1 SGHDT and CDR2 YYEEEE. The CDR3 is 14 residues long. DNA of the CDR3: TGTGCCAGCAGCTTGGACGCTAGATCCTCCGAGCAGTACTTC. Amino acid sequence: CASSLDARSSEQYF.

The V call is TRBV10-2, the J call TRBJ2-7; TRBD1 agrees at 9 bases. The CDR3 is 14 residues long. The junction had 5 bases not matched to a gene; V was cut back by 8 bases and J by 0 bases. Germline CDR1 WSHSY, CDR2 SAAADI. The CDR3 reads CASGTGGPSYEQYF. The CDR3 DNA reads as TGCGCCAGCGGAACAGGGGGCCCCTCCTACGAGCAGTACTTC.

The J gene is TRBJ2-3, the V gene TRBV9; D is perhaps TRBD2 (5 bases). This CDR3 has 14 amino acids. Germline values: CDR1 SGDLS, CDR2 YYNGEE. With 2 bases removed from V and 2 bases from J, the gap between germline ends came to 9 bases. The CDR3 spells CASSVGGFTDTQYF. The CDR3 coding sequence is TGTGCCAGCAGCGTTGGAGGATTCACAGATACGCAGTATTTT.

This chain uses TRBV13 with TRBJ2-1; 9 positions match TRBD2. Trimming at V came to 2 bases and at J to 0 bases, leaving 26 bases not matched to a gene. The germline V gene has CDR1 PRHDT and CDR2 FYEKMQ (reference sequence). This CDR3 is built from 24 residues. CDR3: CASSLQSRGVAGEWWGSSYNEQFF. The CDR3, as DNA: TGTGCCAGCAGCTTACAAAGTCGCGGTGTAGCGGGAGAGTGGTGGGGGAGCTCCTACAATGAGCAGTTCTTC.

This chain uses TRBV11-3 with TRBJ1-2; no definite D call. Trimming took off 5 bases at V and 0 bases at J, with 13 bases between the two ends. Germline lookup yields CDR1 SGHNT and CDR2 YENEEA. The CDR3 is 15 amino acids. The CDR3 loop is CASSNQGIANYGYTF. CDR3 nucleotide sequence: TGTGCCAGCAGCAACCAAGGTATAGCTAACTATGGCTACACCTTC.

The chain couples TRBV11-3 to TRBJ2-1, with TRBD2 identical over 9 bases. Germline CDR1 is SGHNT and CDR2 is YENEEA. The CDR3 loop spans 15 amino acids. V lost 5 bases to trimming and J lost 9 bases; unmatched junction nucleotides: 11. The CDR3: CASSLHSGSKSEQFF. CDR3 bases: TGTGCCAGCAGCCTCCATAGCGGGAGTAAAAGTGAGCAGTTCTTC. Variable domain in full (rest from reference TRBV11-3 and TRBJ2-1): EAGVVQSPRYKIIEKKQPVAFWCNPISGHNTLYWYLQNLGQGPELLIRYENEEAVDDSQLPKDRFSAERLKGVDSTLKIQPAELGDSAVYLCASSLHSGSKSEQFFGPGTRLTVL.

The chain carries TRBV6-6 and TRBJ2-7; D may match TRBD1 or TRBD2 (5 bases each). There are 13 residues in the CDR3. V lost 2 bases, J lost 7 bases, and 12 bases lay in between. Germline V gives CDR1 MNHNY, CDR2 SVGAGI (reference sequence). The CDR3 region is CASSYLGPKEQYF. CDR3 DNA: TGTGCCAGCAGTTACCTGGGACCCAAGGAGCAGTACTTC.

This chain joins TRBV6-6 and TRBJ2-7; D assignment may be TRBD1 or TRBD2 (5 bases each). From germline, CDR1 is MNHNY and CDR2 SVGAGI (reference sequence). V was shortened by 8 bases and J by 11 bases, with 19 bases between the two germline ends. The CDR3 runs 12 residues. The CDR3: CASGIATQGEYF. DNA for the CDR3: TGTGCCAGCGGGATAGCGACTCAAGGGGAGTACTTC.

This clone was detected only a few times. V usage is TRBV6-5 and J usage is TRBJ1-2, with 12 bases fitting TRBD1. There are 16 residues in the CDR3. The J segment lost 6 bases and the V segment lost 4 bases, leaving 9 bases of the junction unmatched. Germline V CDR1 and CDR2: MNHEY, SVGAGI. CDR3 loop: CASSWTGTGGVNGYTF. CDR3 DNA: TGTGCCAGCAGTTGGACCGGGACAGGGGGCGTGAATGGCTACACCTTC.

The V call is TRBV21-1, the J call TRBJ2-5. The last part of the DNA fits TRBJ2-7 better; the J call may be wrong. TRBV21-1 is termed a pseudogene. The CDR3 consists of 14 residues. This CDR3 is CASSNSPRGYEQYF. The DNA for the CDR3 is TGTGCCAGCAGCAACAGTCCGAGGGGTTACGAGCAGTACTTC.

The CDR3 protein is CASSQDPSGTSYEQYF. In DNA form, the CDR3 reads TGCGCCAGCAGCCAAGATCCTAGCGGGACTTCCTACGAGCAGTACTTC. This rearrangement joins TRBV4-3 to TRBJ2-7, with 9 nucleotides matching TRBD2. Germline CDR1 reads LGHNA; CDR2 reads YSLEER. The CDR3 contains 16 residues. Trimming took 0 bases from V and 1 from J; bases not matched to a gene: 4.

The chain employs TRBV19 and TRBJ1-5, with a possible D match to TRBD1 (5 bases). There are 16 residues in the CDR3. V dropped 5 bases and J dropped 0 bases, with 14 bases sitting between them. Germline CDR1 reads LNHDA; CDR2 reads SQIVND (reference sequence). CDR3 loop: CASSVGHADSNQPQHF. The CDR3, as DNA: TGTGCCAGTAGTGTAGGACATGCTGATAGCAATCAGCCCCAGCATTTT.

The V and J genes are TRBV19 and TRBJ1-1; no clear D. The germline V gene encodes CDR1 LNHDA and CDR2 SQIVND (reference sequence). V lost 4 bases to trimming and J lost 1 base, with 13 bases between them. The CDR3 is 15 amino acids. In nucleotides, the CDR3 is TGTGCCAGTAGTAGTGGCGACATTTGGAACACTGAAGCTTTCTTT. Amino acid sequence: CASSSGDIWNTEAFF. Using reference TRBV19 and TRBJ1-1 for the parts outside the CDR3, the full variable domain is DGGITQSPKYLFRKEGQNVTLSCEQNLNHDAMYWYRQDPGQGLRLIYYSQIVNDFQKGDIAEGYSVSREKKESFPLTVTSAQKNPTAFYLCASSSGDIWNTEAFFGQGTRLTVV.

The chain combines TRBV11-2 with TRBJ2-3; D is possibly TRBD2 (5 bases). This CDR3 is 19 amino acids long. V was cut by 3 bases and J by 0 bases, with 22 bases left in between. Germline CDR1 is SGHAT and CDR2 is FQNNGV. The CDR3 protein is CASSFPLAELALSTDTQYF. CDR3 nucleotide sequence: TGTGCCAGCAGCTTCCCCCTTGCTGAGTTAGCGTTAAGCACAGATACGCAGTATTTT.

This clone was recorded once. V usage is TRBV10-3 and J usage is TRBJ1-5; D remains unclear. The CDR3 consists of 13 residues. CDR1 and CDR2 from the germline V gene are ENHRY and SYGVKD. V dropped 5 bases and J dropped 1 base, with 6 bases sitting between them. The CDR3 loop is CAISPQSNQPQHF. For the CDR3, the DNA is TGTGCCATCAGTCCCCAAAGCAATCAGCCCCAGCATTTT.

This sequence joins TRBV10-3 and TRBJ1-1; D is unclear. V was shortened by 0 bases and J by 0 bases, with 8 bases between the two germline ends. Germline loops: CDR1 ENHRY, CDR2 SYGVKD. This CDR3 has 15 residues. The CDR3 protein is CAISESDDLNTEAFF. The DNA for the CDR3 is TGTGCCATCAGTGAGTCGGACGACTTGAACACTGAAGCTTTCTTT.

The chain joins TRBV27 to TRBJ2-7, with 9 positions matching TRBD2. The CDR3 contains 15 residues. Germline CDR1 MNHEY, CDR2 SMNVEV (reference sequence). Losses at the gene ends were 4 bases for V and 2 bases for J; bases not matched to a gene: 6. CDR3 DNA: TGTGCCAGCAGTTCCTCTAGCGGGGCAACCTACGAGCAGTACTTC. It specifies CASSSSSGATYEQYF.

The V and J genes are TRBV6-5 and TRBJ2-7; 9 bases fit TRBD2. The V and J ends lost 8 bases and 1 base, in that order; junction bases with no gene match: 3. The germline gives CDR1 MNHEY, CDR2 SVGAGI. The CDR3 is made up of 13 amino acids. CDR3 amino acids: CASGLAGSYEQYF. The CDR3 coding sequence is TGTGCCAGCGGGCTAGCGGGATCCTACGAGCAGTACTTC.

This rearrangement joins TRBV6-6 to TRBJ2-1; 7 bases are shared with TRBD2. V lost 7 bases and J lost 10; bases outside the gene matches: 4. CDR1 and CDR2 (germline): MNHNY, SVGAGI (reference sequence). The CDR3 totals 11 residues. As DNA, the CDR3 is TGTGCCAGCATGGCGGGAGAAGAGCAGTTCTTC. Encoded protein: CASMAGEEQFF.

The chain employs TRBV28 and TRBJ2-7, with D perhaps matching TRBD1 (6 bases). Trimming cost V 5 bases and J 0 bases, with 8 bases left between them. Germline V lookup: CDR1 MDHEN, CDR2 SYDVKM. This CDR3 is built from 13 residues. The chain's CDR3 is CASSPGHSYEQYF. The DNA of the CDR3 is TGTGCCAGCAGTCCGGGACACTCCTACGAGCAGTACTTC.

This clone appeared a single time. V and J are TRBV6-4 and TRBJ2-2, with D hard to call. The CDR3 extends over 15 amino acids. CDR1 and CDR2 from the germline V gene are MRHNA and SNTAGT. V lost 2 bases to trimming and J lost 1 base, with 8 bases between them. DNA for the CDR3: TGTGCCAGCAGTGACGGAGCAGGGAACACCGGGGAGCTGTTTTTT. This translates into CASSDGAGNTGELFF.

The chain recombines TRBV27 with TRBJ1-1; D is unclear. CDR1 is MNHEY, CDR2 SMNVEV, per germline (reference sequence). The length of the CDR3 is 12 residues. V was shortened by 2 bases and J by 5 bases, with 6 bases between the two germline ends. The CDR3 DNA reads TGTGCCAGCAGTTTACCGGGGACTGAAGCTTTCTTT. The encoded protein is CASSLPGTEAFF.

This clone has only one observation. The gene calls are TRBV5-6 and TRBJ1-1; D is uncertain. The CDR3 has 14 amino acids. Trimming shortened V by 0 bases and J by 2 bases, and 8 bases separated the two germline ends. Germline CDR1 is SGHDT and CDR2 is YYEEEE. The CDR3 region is CASSLVSENTEAFF. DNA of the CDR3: TGTGCCAGCAGCTTGGTGTCGGAAAACACTGAAGCTTTCTTT.